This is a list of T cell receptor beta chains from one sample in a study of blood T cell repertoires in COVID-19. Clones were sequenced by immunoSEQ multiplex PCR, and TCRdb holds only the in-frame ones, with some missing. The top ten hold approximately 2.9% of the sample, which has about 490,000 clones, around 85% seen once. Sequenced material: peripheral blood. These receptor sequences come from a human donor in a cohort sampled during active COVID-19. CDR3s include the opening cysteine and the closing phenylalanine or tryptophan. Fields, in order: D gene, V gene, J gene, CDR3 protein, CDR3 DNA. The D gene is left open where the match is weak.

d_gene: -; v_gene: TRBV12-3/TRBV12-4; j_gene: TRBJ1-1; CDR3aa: CASGGHSNTEAFF; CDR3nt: TGTGCCAGTGGGGGACACTCGAACACTGAAGCTTTCTTT
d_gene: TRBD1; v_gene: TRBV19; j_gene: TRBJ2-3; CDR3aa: CASSWTGDQDTQYF; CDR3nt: TGTGCCAGTAGTTGGACAGGGGATCAAGATACGCAGTATTTT
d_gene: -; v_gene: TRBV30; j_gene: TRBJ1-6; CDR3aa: CAWSGGLDSPLHF; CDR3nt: TGTGCCTGGAGTGGGGGGCTGGATTCACCCCTCCACTTT
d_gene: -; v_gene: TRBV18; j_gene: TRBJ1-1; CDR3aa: CASSPGEGEAFF; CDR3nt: TGTGCCAGCTCGCCAGGAGAGGGTGAAGCTTTCTTT
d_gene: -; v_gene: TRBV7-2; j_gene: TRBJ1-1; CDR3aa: CASSLQGGMDTEAFF; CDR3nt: TGTGCCAGCAGCTTACAGGGAGGGATGGATACTGAAGCTTTCTTT
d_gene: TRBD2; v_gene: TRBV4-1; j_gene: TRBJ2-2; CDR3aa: CASSQIPGTSGTRRTGELFF; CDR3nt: TGCGCCAGCAGCCAAATCCCCGGGACTAGCGGGACTAGGAGGACCGGGGAGCTGTTTTTT
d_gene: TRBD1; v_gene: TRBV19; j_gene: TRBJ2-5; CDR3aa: CATRGQGAGETQYF; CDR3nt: TGTGCCACTCGGGGACAGGGGGCAGGAGAGACCCAGTACTTC
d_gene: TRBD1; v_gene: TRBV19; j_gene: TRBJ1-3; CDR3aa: CATTLTGALRGSGNTIYF; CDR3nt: TGTGCCACCACACTCACAGGGGCTCTTCGGGGCTCTGGAAACACCATATATTTT
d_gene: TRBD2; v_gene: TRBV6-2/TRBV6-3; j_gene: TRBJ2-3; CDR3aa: CASSTRLARSTDTQYF; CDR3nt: TGTGCCAGCAGTACCCGACTAGCGAGAAGCACAGATACGCAGTATTTT
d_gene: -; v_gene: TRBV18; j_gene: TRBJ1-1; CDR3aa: CASSPPPSGRNTEAFF; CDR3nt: TGTGCCAGCTCACCCCCCCCCAGTGGGCGGAACACTGAAGCTTTCTTT
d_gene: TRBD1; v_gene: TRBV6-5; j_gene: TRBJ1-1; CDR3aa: CASSQPGGGDTEAFF; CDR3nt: TGTGCCAGCAGTCAACCAGGGGGCGGGGACACTGAAGCTTTCTTT
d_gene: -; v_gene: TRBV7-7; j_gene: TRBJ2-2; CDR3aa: CASSLNRANTGELFF; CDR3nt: TGTGCTAGCAGCTTAAACAGGGCGAACACCGGGGAGCTGTTTTTT
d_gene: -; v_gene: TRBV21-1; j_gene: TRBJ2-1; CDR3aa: CASRAEKSYNEQFF; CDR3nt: TGTGCCAGCAGAGCGGAAAAATCCTACAATGAGCAGTTCTTC
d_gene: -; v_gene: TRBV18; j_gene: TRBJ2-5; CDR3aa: CASSPPGAGQETQYF; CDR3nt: TGTGCCAGCTCACCACCTGGGGCAGGACAAGAGACCCAGTACTTC
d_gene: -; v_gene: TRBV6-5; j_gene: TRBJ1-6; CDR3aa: CASRVAASYNSPLHF; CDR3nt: TGTGCCAGCAGGGTCGCGGCATCCTATAATTCACCCCTCCACTTT
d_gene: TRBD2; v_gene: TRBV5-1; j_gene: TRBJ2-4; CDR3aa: CASSLDGSGSSYIQYF; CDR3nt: TGCGCCAGCAGCTTGGATGGTAGCGGGTCTTCGTACATTCAGTACTTC
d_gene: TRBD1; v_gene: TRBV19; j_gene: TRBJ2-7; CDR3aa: CASSINRGYEQYF; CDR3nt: TGTGCCAGTAGTATAAACAGGGGCTACGAGCAGTACTTC
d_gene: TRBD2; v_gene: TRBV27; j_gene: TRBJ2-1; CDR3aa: CASSLWTSGTSTGGNEQFF; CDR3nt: TGTGCCAGCAGTTTATGGACCTCCGGGACTAGCACCGGAGGTAATGAGCAGTTCTTC
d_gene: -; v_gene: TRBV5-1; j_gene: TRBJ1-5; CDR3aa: CASSLDGYGSNQPQHF; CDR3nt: TGCGCCAGCAGCTTGGACGGTTACGGTAGCAATCAGCCCCAGCATTTT
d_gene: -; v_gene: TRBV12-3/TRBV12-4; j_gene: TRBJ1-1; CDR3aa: CASSPHIYPEAFF; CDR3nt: TGTGCCAGCAGTCCTCATATCTATCCTGAAGCTTTCTTT
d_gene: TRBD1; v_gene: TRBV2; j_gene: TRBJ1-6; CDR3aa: CASSLGQTNSPLHF; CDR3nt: TGTGCCAGCAGCTTGGGACAGACAAATTCACCCCTCCACTTT
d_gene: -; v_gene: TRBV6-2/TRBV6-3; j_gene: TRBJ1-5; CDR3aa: CASSYSNRVGQPQHF; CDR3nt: TGTGCCAGCAGTTACTCAAACCGGGTCGGACAGCCCCAGCATTTT
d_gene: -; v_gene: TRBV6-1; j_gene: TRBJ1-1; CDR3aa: CASSETVNTEAFF; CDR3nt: TGTGCCAGCAGTGAAACAGTGAACACTGAAGCTTTCTTT
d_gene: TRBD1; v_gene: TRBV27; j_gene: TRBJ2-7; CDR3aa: CASSLSGTGTSYEQYF; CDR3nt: TGTGCCAGCAGTTTATCGGGGACAGGGACCTCCTACGAGCAGTACTTC
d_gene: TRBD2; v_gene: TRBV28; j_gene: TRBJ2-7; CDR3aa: CASNRLAVYEQYF; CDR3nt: TGTGCCAGCAATAGGCTAGCGGTCTACGAGCAGTACTTC
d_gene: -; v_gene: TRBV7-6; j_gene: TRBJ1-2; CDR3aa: CASSLDRGADGYTF; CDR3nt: TGTGCCAGCAGCTTAGATCGGGGGGCGGATGGCTACACCTTC
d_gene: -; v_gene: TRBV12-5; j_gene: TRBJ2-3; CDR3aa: CASGLEGASSDTQYF; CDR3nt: TGTGCTAGTGGTCTCGAGGGCGCCAGCTCAGATACGCAGTATTTT
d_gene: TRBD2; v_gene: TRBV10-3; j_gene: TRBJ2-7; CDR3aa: CAIRKLAGGPAYEQYF; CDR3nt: TGTGCCATCAGGAAACTAGCGGGAGGGCCGGCGTACGAGCAGTACTTC